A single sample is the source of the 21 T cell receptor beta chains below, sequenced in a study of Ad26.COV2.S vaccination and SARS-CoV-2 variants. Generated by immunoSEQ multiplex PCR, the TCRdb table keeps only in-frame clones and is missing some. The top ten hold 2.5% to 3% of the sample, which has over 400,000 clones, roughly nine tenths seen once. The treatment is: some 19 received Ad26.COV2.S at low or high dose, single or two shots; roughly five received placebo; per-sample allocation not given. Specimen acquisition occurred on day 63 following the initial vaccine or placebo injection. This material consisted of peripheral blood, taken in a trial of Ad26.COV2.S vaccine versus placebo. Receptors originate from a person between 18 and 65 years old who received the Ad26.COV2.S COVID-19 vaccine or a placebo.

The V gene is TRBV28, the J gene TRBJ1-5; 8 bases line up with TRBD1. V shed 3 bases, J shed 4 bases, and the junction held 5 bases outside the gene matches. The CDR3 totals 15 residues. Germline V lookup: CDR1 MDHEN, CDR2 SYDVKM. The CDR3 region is CASSLDRARNQPQHF. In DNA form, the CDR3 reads TGTGCCAGCAGTTTGGACAGGGCTCGGAATCAGCCCCAGCATTTT.

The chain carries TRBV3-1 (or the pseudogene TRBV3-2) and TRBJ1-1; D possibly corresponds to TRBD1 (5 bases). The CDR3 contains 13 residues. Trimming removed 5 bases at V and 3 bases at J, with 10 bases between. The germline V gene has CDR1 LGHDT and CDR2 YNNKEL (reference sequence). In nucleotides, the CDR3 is TGTGCCAGCAGCTTCGGGACGTACACTGAAGCTTTCTTT. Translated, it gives CASSFGTYTEAFF.

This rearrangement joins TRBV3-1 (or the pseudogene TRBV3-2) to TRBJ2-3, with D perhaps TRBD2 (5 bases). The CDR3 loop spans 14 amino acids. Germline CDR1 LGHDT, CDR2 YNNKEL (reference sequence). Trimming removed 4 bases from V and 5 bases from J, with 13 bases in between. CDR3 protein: CASSPSRSGDTQYF. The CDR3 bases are TGTGCCAGCAGCCCCTCCCGGAGCGGAGATACGCAGTATTTT.

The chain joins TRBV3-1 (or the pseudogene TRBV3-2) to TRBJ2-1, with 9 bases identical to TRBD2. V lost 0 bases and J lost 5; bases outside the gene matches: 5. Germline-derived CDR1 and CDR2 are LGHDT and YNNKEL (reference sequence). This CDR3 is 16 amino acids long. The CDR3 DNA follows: TGTGCCAGCAGCCAAGAGAGGAGCGGGGGGCACAATGAGCAGTTCTTC. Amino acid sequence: CASSQERSGGHNEQFF.

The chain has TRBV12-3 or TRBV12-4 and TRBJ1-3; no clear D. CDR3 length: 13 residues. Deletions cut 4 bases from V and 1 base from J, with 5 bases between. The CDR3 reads CASSYASGNTIYF. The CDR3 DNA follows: TGTGCCAGCAGTTACGCGTCTGGAAACACCATATATTTT.

The chain's CDR3 is CASSHGDGYTF. The CDR3 nucleotides read TGTGCCAGCAGCCACGGGGATGGCTACACCTTC. The genes are TRBV3-1 (or the pseudogene TRBV3-2) and TRBJ1-2; no firm D call. Germline V gene sequence: CDR1 LGHDT, CDR2 YNNKEL (reference sequence). The CDR3 runs 11 residues. V was clipped by 3 bases and J by 6 bases, with 5 bases between them.

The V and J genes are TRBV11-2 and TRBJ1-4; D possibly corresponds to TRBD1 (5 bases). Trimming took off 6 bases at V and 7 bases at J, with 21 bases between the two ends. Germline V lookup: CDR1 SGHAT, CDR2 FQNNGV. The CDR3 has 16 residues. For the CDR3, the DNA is TGTGCCAGCAGACCGGGACCTGGGATCCGGGTTGAAAAACTGTTTTTT. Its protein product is CASRPGPGIRVEKLFF.

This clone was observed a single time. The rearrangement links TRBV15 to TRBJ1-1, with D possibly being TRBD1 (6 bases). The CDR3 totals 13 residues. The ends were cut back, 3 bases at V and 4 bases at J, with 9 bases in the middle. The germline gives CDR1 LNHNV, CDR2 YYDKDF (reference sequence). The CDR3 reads CATSRQGSTEAFF. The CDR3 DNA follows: TGTGCCACCAGCAGGCAGGGGAGCACTGAAGCTTTCTTT. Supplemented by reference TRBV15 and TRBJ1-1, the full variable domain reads DAMVIQNPRYQVTQFGKPVTLSCSQTLNHNVMYWYQQKSSQAPKLLFHYYDKDFNNEADTPDNFQSRRPNTSFCFLDIRSPGLGDTAMYLCATSRQGSTEAFFGQGTRLTVV.

CDR3 in DNA: TGTGCCAGCAGCCCGAGTCTGGAGCAGTACTTC. This translates into CASSPSLEQYF. This rearrangement joins TRBV2 to TRBJ2-7, with D unresolved. Trimming pared 6 bases from V and 7 bases from J, leaving 10 bases between. Germline assignment: CDR1 SNHLY and CDR2 FYNNEI. The CDR3 is made up of 11 amino acids.

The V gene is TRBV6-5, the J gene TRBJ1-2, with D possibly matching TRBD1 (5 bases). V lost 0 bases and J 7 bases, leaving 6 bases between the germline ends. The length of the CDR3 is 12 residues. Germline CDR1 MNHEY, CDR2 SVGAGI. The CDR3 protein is CASSYSGRGYTF. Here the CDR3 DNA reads TGTGCCAGCAGTTACTCGGGACGTGGCTACACCTTC.

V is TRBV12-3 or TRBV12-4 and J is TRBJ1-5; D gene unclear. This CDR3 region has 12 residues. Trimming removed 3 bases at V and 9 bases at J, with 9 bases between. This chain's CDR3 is CASSFSSRPQHF. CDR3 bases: TGTGCCAGCAGTTTTAGTAGCAGGCCCCAGCATTTT.

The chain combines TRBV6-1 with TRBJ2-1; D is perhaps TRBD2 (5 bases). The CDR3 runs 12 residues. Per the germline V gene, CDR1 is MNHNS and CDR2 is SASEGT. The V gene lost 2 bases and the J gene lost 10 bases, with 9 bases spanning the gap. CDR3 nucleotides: TGTGCCAGCAGTGAATGGAGGCGAGAGCAGTTCTTC. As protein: CASSEWRREQFF.

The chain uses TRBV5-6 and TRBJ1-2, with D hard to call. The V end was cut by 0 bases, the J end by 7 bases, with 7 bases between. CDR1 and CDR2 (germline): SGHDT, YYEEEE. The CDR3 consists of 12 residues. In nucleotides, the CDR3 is TGTGCCAGCAGCTTGGAGCAGGCTGGCTACACCTTC. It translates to CASSLEQAGYTF.

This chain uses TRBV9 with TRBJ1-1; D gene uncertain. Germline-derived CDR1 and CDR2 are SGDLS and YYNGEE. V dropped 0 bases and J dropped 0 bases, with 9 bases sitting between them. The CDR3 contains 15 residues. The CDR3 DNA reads TGTGCCAGCAGCGTAGCCCCGGGAATGAACACTGAAGCTTTCTTT. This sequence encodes CASSVAPGMNTEAFF. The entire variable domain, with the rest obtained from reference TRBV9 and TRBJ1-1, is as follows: DSGVTQTPKHLITATGQRVTLRCSPRSGDLSVYWYQQSLDQGLQFLIQYYNGEERAKGNILERFSAQQFPDLHSELNLSSLELGDSALYFCASSVAPGMNTEAFFGQGTRLTVV.

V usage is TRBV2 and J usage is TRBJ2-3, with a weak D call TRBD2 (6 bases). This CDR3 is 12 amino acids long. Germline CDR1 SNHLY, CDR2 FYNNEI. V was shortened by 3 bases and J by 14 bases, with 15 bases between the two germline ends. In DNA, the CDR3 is TGTGCCAGCAGTGATCCACCGGGACTTTCGTATTTT. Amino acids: CASSDPPGLSYF.

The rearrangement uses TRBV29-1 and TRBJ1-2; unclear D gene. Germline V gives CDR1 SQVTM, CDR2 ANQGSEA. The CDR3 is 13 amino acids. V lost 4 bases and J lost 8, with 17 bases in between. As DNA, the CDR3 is TGCAGCGTTGTGAGTGAGCTGGGTAGAGGCTACACCTTC. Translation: CSVVSELGRGYTF.

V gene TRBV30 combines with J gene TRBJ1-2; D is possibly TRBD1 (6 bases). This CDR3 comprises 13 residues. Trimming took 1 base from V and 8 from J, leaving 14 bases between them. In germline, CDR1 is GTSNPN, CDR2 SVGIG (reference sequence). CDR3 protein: CAWSGGLAWGYTF. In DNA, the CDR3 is TGTGCCTGGAGTGGGGGGCTAGCGTGGGGCTACACCTTC. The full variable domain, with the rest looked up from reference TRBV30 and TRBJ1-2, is SQTIHQWPATLVQPVGSPLSLECTVEGTSNPNLYWYRQAAGRGLQLLFYSVGIGQISSEVPQNLSASRPQDRQFILSSKKLLLSDSGFYLCAWSGGLAWGYTFGSGTRLTVV.

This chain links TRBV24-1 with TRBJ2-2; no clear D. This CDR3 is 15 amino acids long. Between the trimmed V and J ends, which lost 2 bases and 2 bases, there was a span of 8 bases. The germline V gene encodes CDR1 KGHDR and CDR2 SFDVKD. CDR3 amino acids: CATSDSIQNTGELFF. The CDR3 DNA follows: TGTGCCACCAGTGATTCGATACAAAACACCGGGGAGCTGTTTTTT.

In DNA form, the CDR3 reads TGCGCCAGCAGCTTGGTCCTAGCCAGCAACAATGAGCAGTTCTTC. It encodes CASSLVLASNNEQFF. V is TRBV5-1 and J is TRBJ2-1; a possible D gene is TRBD2 (5 bases). The CDR3 is made up of 15 amino acids. Germline CDR1 reads SGHRS; CDR2 reads YFSETQ. V lost 0 bases and J lost 5, with 12 bases in between.

The CDR3 is CASSRDRRDTGELFF. Written as DNA, the CDR3 is TGTGCCAGCAGCCGCGACAGGAGGGACACCGGGGAGCTGTTTTTT. The V and J genes are TRBV6-5 and TRBJ2-2; either TRBD1 or TRBD2 may supply D (6 bases each). V shed 6 bases and J shed 3 bases, with 14 bases lying between them. The germline CDR1 and CDR2 sequences are MNHEY and SVGAGI. The CDR3 is made up of 15 amino acids.

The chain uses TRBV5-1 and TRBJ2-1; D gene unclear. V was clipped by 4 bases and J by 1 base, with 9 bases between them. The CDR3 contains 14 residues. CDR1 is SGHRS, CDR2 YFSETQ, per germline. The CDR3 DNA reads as TGCGCCAGCAGCGCAGCTGGGTCCTACAATGAGCAGTTCTTC. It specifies CASSAAGSYNEQFF. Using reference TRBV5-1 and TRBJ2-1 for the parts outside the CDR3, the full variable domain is KAGVTQTPRYLIKTRGQQVTLSCSPISGHRSVSWYQQTPGQGLQFLFEYFSETQRNKGNFPGRFSGRQFSNSRSEMNVSTLELGDSALYLCASSAAGSYNEQFFGPGTRLTVL.